The 26 T cell receptor beta chains below were found in one sample sequenced in a study of tumor and adjacent non-tumor tissue in lung cancer. No cell sorting was done before RNA was extracted from the tissue. A modified ARM-PCR protocol with three rounds of nested PCR amplified TCRbeta. From the multiplex PCR reads, TCRdb called clonotypes with MiXCR, one entry per CDR3 protein. Found here are 120,000 to 150,000 distinct CDR3 sequences, about 71% of them singletons; the top ten hold 18%. Source material: lung tumor tissue. The origin of the receptors is a man in his fifties or sixties with small cell lung cancer.

V gene TRBV4-1 combines with J gene TRBJ1-2, with no clear D. With 6 bases removed from V and 3 bases from J, the gap between germline ends came to 17 bases. There are 15 residues in the CDR3. The germline V gene has CDR1 MGHRA and CDR2 YSYEKL. This CDR3 is CASSPCEGRDYGYTF. The CDR3 DNA is TGCGCCAGCAGTCCCTGTGAAGGCAGAGACTATGGCTACACCTTC.

The J gene is TRBJ2-1, the V gene TRBV5-4; no firm D call. CDR1 and CDR2 from the germline V gene are SGHNT and YYREEE (reference sequence). The CDR3 is 12 amino acids. Trimming removed 6 bases from V and 5 bases from J, with 9 bases in between. CDR3 in DNA: TGTGCCAGCATCCAGAGTAACAATGAGCAGTTCTTC. Protein product: CASIQSNNEQFF.

On this clonotype itself: Germline and junction disagree at one end, which may indicate a read error. CDR3 DNA sequence: TGCAGTGCTAAGGAAAGGGGCAATCAGCCCCAACATTTT. It translates to CSAKERGNQPQHF. V usage is TRBV20-1 and J usage is TRBJ1-5; D is perhaps TRBD1 (5 bases). Germline-derived CDR1 and CDR2 are DFQATT and SNEGSKA (reference sequence). CDR3 length: 13 amino acids.

As to this clonotype: One end of the junction fails to match germline, which may point to a read error. The J gene is TRBJ2-2, the V gene TRBV6-6; the D call may be TRBD1 or TRBD2 (5 bases each). The V gene's germline CDR1 is MNHNY and CDR2 SVGAGI (reference sequence). This CDR3 has 13 residues. CDR3 sequence reads: CASSGTKTGELFF. The CDR3 coding sequence is TGTGCCAGCAGCGGGACGAAAACCGGGGAGTTGTTTTTT.

This clonotype was detected many times. The chain recombines TRBV20-1 with TRBJ2-7; no definite D call. The V end lost 4 bases, the J end lost 4 bases, and 17 bases lay between the germline ends. The CDR3 runs to 14 residues. The V gene's germline CDR1 is DFQATT and CDR2 SNEGSKA (reference sequence). The CDR3 region has the DNA TGCAGTGCTATACGGGTCGAAGGGAAATACGAGCAGTACTTC. Its protein is CSAIRVEGKYEQYF.

In regard to this clonotype: It is likely a read error, because the conserved phenylalanine at the end of the CDR3 is missing. The chain links TRBV11-2 to TRBJ2-1, with D perhaps matching TRBD2 (5 bases). Germline-derived CDR1 and CDR2 are SGHAT and FQNNGV. There are 16 residues in the CDR3. This CDR3 is CASSLGVGGAWDEQFL. The CDR3 DNA sequence: TGTGCCAGCAGTTTAGGAGTCGGAGGTGCCTGGGATGAGCAGTTCTTG.

As to this clonotype: A much larger clonotype is one base distant, so this may be a read error. The rearrangement links TRBV5-4 to TRBJ2-3; 8 positions match TRBD2. The CDR3 has 15 residues. The germline gives CDR1 SGHNT, CDR2 YYREEE (reference sequence). CDR3 in amino acids: CASSLKLAEEDTQCF. CDR3 nucleotide sequence: TGTGCCAGCAGCTTGAAACTAGCGGAAGAGGATACGCAGTGTTTT.

Comment on this clonotype: Likely a read error: the CDR3 ends without its conserved phenylalanine or tryptophan. The V call is TRBV11-2, the J call TRBJ2-1, with 12 nucleotides matching TRBD2. The V and J ends lost 3 bases and 8 bases, in that order; junction bases with no gene match: 5. This CDR3 is 15 amino acids long. The V gene's germline CDR1 is SGHAT and CDR2 FQNNGV. The CDR3 DNA reads as TGTGCCAGCAGCTTGACTAGCGGGAGAGGGGATGAGCAGTTCCTC. Translated: CASSLTSGRGDEQFL.

This clonotype was seen just once. Sequence at one end of the junction differs from germline and may be a read error. The chain couples TRBV11-2 to TRBJ1-1; D call uncertain. In germline, CDR1 is SGHAT, CDR2 FQNNGV. The CDR3 consists of 15 residues. CDR3 sequence: CASSFVGFINIEAFF. CDR3 sequence (DNA): TGTGCCAGCAGCTTTGTGGGATTCATAAACATTGAAGCTTTCTTT.

Worth noting for this clonotype: A much larger clonotype is one base distant, so this may be a read error. The chain employs TRBV6-1 and TRBJ2-7; no clear D. This CDR3 region has 13 residues. The V gene lost 1 base and the J gene lost 1 base, with 5 bases spanning the gap. The germline gives CDR1 MNHNS, CDR2 SASEGT. The CDR3 DNA sequence: TGTGCCAGCAGTGAAGACGCATCCTACGAGCAGTACGTC. Translation: CASSEDASYEQYV.

As concerns this clonotype: At one of its ends the junction is not consistent with the germline gene, which may arise from a read error. The rearrangement links TRBV4-1 to TRBJ1-5; D not certain. The CDR3 contains 15 residues. CDR1 is MGHRA, CDR2 YSYEKL, per germline. The CDR3 loop is CASNQEKAGNQPQHF. CDR3 bases: TGCGCCAGCAACCAAGAGAAGGCGGGCAATCAGCCCCAGCATTTT.

This clonotype was detected many times. V is TRBV11-1 and J is TRBJ2-5, with D perhaps TRBD1 (7 bases). The germline V gene has CDR1 SGHAT and CDR2 FQDESV (reference sequence). Trimming pared 5 bases from V and 1 base from J, leaving 11 bases between. The CDR3 consists of 14 residues. CDR3 in amino acids: CASSRGDSQETQYF. The CDR3 DNA sequence: TGTGCCAGCAGCCGCGGGGACAGCCAAGAGACCCAGTACTTC.

A remark on this clonotype: Given the absence of the conserved phenylalanine or tryptophan at the CDR3 end, a read error is likely. The rearrangement links TRBV6-1 to TRBJ2-5, with D perhaps TRBD1 (6 bases). Germline values: CDR1 MNHNS, CDR2 SASEGT. Trimming cost V 8 bases and J 1 base, with 17 bases left between them. The CDR3 spans 15 residues. DNA for the CDR3: TGTGCCAGCCGAGCAAGTCAAGGGGGCCAAGAGACCCAGTACTTG. Translating gives CASRASQGGQETQYL.

Notes on this clonotype: Germline is not matched at one junction end, which may reflect a read error. The chain joins TRBV10-2 to TRBJ2-6; weak D call: TRBD1 (5 bases). This CDR3 is 20 amino acids long. Germline values: CDR1 WSHSY, CDR2 SAAADI. The chain's CDR3 is CASNESGTIGTRSGANVPTF. DNA of the CDR3: TGCGCCAGCAATGAGTCGGGTACTATCGGTACCCGCTCTGGGGCCAACGTCCCGACTTTC.

Worth noting for this clonotype: Possible read error: a much larger clone is one base away. The chain is built from TRBV20-1 and TRBJ2-2; TRBD2 agrees at 10 bases. The CDR3 extends over 17 amino acids. Germline V lookup: CDR1 DFQATT, CDR2 SNEGSKA (reference sequence). CDR3 protein: CSARDSLAGVDTWELFF. CDR3 nucleotides: TGCAGTGCTAGAGACTCGCTAGCGGGAGTTGACACCTGGGAGCTGTTTTTT.

This clonotype was seen more than once but under ten times. The CDR3: CASSLGRASTDTQYF. DNA for the CDR3: TGTGCCAGCAGCTTAGGACGCGCTAGCACAGATACGCAGTATTTT. The gene calls are TRBV7-8 and TRBJ2-3, with D unresolved. Deletions cut 1 base from V and 0 bases from J, with 8 bases between. This CDR3 has 15 residues. CDR1 and CDR2 (germline): SGHVS, FQNEAQ. Full variable domain (outside the CDR3, taken from reference TRBV7-8 and TRBJ2-3): GAGVSQSPRYKVAKRGQDVALRCDPISGHVSLFWYQQALGQGPEFLTYFQNEAQLDKSGLPSDRFFAERPEGSVSTLKIQRTQQEDSAVYLCASSLGRASTDTQYFGPGTRLTVL.

Of note for this clonotype: A much more abundant neighbour one base away suggests this may be a read error. This sequence joins TRBV6-5 and TRBJ2-2, with unresolved D. The germline V and J ends were trimmed by 8 bases and 7 bases, with 20 bases remaining between them. This CDR3 region has 15 residues. CDR1 and CDR2 from the germline V gene are MNHEY and SVGAGI. CDR3 amino acids: CASSPSIEAIGELFF. CDR3 DNA: TGTGCCAGCTCCCCCAGTATTGAGGCCATCGGGGAGCTGTTTTTT.

Note on this clonotype: One base away lies a much larger clone, so this may be a sequencing read error. The gene calls are TRBV12-3 or TRBV12-4 and TRBJ1-1; D unresolved. Trimming pared 10 bases from V and 5 bases from J, leaving 14 bases between. This CDR3 is 12 amino acids long. Here the CDR3 DNA reads TGTGCCATCAGGAGACGAAGGACTGAAGCTTTCTTT. Translated, it gives CAIRRRRTEAFF.

This clonotype was counted only a few times. The CDR3 DNA reads as TGTGCCAGCAACCACGGGACAGACTACGAGCAGTACTTC. The encoded protein is CASNHGTDYEQYF. The chain links TRBV5-6 to TRBJ2-7; 7 bases are shared with TRBD1. J gave up 3 bases and V 6 bases, and 6 bases lay outside the gene matches. Germline V gene sequence: CDR1 SGHDT, CDR2 YYEEEE. The CDR3 is 13 amino acids.

The chain employs TRBV30 and TRBJ2-6; D remains unclear. V lost 2 bases, J lost 0 bases, and 5 bases lay in between. CDR3 length: 14 amino acids. Germline CDR1 reads GTSNPN; CDR2 reads SVGIG (reference sequence). The CDR3 spells CAWSRDSGANVLTF. CDR3 DNA sequence: TGTGCCTGGAGTAGGGACTCTGGGGCCAACGTCCTGACTTTC.

In the case of this clonotype: Compared with germline, one end of the junction differs, possibly owing to a read error. The chain has TRBV13 and TRBJ2-1; D is unresolved. CDR1 and CDR2 from the germline V gene are PRHDT and FYEKMQ (reference sequence). CDR3 length equals 12 residues. The CDR3 bases are TGTGCCAACAGCTCCAACTACAATGAGCAGTTCTTC. It codes for CANSSNYNEQFF.

With regard to this clonotype: Relative to the germline gene, one junction end is altered; a read error may explain this. This chain connects TRBV24-1 to TRBJ2-1; maybe TRBD2 (5 bases). CDR1 and CDR2 (germline): KGHDR, SFDVKD. The CDR3 has 16 residues. CDR3 in amino acids: CATSDYSAFSYHEQFF. Written as DNA, the CDR3 is TGTGCCACCAGTGATTATAGCGCCTTCTCCTACCATGAGCAGTTCTTC.

This clonotype was recorded a few times. V usage is TRBV12-3 or TRBV12-4 and J usage is TRBJ1-2; D unclear. V lost 7 bases, J lost 4 bases, and 13 bases lay in between. CDR3 length: 13 residues. CDR3 residues: CASTSNRGYGYTF. The CDR3 coding sequence is TGTGCCAGCACTTCGAACCGGGGCTATGGCTACACCTTC.

Remarks on this clonotype: A junction end diverges from the germline sequence, so it may reflect a read error. The chain joins TRBV2 to TRBJ2-3; D possibly corresponds to TRBD2 (7 bases). Germline V CDR1 and CDR2: SNHLY, FYNNEI. The CDR3 sequence is 14 residues long. In DNA form, the CDR3 reads TGTGCCAGCAGTAGAGACGGGGGGCCAGATACACAGTATTTT. It encodes CASSRDGGPDTQYF.

The J gene is TRBJ2-1, the V gene TRBV20-1; D remains unclear. Trimming took off 3 bases at V and 8 bases at J, with 5 bases between the two ends. CDR1 and CDR2 (germline): DFQATT, SNEGSKA (reference sequence). The CDR3 length is 10 residues. CDR3 region: CSASLYEQFF. The DNA of the CDR3 is TGCAGTGCTAGTTTATATGAGCAGTTCTTC.

With respect to this clonotype: A clone one base away is much larger, so this may be a read error. The genes are TRBV20-1 and TRBJ2-1; the match to TRBD2 covers 7 bases. CDR3 length equals 17 residues. Germline CDR1 DFQATT, CDR2 SNEGSKA (reference sequence). CDR3 sequence: CSARVLAATRSYNEHFF. The CDR3 DNA reads TGCAGTGCTAGAGTTCTAGCGGCAACTCGGTCCTACAATGAGCATTTCTTC.